A selection of T cell receptor beta chains follows, all from one sample in a study of identical twins. Each CDR3 protein is one row after TCRdb ran MiXCR on the 5' RACE reads. Altogether approximately 700,000 distinct CDR3 sequences are present, about 20% being singletons, with the ten largest covering less than 15%. This sample was shared with a second study, whose subject was T cells expressing NK-cell markers.

Sequenced input: PBMCs. Receptor source: a woman aged 18 to 35 in good health. Each CDR3 is given with its conserved first and last residue. A D gene is named only where the DNA matches it firmly. The size of a clone is reported for some rows only, either as once, few or many, or as a class for expanded clones.

v_call	j_call	d_call	clone_size	cdr3_aa	cdr3_nt
TRBV6-1	TRBJ2-4	.	.	CASSRGVSKNIQYF	TGTGCCAGCAGTCGAGGGGTGTCCAAAAACATTCAGTACTTC
TRBV7-6	TRBJ2-4	TRBD2	few	CASSFGLAGDILAKNIQYF	TGTGCCAGCAGCTTTGGCCTAGCGGGGGACATACTAGCCAAAAACATTCAGTACTTC
TRBV5-1	TRBJ1-1	.	.	CASSFNEGKNTEAFF	TGCGCCAGCAGCTTTAACGAGGGGAAGAACACTGAAGCTTTCTTT
TRBV10-3	TRBJ2-1	TRBD2	.	CATFGTSGTNEQFF	TGTGCCACCTTTGGCACTAGCGGGACTAATGAGCAGTTCTTC
TRBV7-6	TRBJ2-7	TRBD2	.	CASSLRASGTYEQYF	TGTGCCAGCAGCTTAAGGGCTAGCGGAACCTACGAGCAGTACTTC
TRBV12-3/TRBV12-4	TRBJ2-5	TRBD2	.	CASSFRSGGAAETQYF	TGTGCCAGCAGTTTTCGTAGCGGGGGGGCCGCAGAGACCCAGTACTTC
TRBV6-2/TRBV6-3	TRBJ2-1	TRBD2	.	CASTAGGNEQFF	TGTGCCAGCACTGCGGGAGGGAATGAGCAGTTCTTC
TRBV20-1	TRBJ2-3	.	.	CSAKKSSTDTQYF	TGCAGTGCTAAAAAATCTAGCACAGATACGCAGTATTTT
TRBV18	TRBJ2-7	TRBD1	.	CASSPGQGATHEQYF	TGTGCCAGCTCACCAGGACAGGGGGCGACACACGAGCAGTACTTC
TRBV6-1	TRBJ1-6	.	few	CASTSGSSYNSPLHF	TGTGCCAGCACCTCAGGGAGCTCCTATAATTCACCCCTCCACTTT
TRBV20-1	TRBJ2-7	.	.	CSASSPVTVYEQYF	TGCAGTGCTAGTTCCCCGGTGACAGTCTACGAGCAGTACTTC
TRBV20-1	TRBJ2-7	.	.	CSASGGSYHYEQYF	TGCAGTGCTAGTGGGGGGAGCTACCACTACGAGCAGTACTTC
TRBV25-1	TRBJ1-5	.	few	CANLGGGSNQPQHF	TGTGCCAACTTGGGGGGTGGAAGCAATCAGCCCCAGCATTTT
TRBV12-3/TRBV12-4	TRBJ1-2	.	many	CASSLNRNYGYTF	TGTGCCAGCAGTTTAAACAGGAACTATGGCTACACCTTC
TRBV2	TRBJ2-1	.	.	CASSDGLGFAGDGDNEQFF	TGTGCCAGCAGTGATGGGCTTGGATTCGCGGGCGATGGTGACAATGAGCAGTTCTTC
TRBV20-1	TRBJ1-1	.	few	CSARATRTEAFF	TGCAGTGCTAGAGCGACACGGACTGAAGCTTTCTTT
TRBV29-1	TRBJ2-1	TRBD2	.	CSASHGLAGNNEQFF	TGCAGCGCATCCCATGGGCTAGCGGGGAACAATGAGCAGTTCTTC
TRBV7-6	TRBJ2-2	TRBD2	.	CASSSPSGGSTGELFF	TGTGCCAGCAGCTCCCCTAGCGGGGGTAGCACCGGGGAGCTGTTTTTT
TRBV20-1	TRBJ2-5	.	few	CSANIQETQYF	TGCAGTGCTAATATCCAAGAGACCCAGTACTTC
TRBV5-1	TRBJ2-7	TRBD1	.	CASSMGQNYEQYF	TGCGCCAGCAGCATGGGACAGAACTACGAGCAGTACTTC
TRBV7-6	TRBJ1-1	.	.	CASSLRQGFAGTEAFF	TGTGCCAGCAGCCTAAGGCAGGGGTTTGCGGGAACTGAAGCTTTCTTT
TRBV6-1	TRBJ1-2	.	.	CASSELDVYGYTF	TGTGCCAGCAGTGAATTGGACGTCTATGGCTACACCTTC
TRBV7-6	TRBJ2-1	.	many	CASSLADNEQFF	TGTGCCAGCTCCCTCGCCGACAATGAGCAGTTCTTC
TRBV9	TRBJ2-1	.	few	CASSVEGQGLHEQFF	TGTGCCAGCAGCGTAGAGGGGCAGGGACTCCATGAGCAGTTCTTC
TRBV19	TRBJ1-5	.	.	CASSPEGTSQPQHF	TGTGCCAGTAGTCCGGAGGGGACATCTCAGCCCCAGCATTTT
TRBV4-3	TRBJ2-2	.	few	CASSQMDTGTGELFF	TGCGCCAGCAGCCAGATGGATACTGGCACCGGGGAGCTGTTTTTT
TRBV20-1	TRBJ1-1	.	few	CSPRGGTSNTEAFF	TGCAGCCCTCGAGGAGGCACCTCGAACACTGAAGCTTTCTTT
TRBV2	TRBJ2-1	TRBD2	.	CASSTLAGGNEQFF	TGTGCCAGCAGTACGCTAGCGGGGGGAAATGAGCAGTTCTTC